The rows below give T cell receptor beta chains drawn from one sample of a study of long-term antiretroviral therapy in people with HIV. The repertoire was sequenced with immunoSEQ multiplex PCR; TCRdb's copy has only in-frame clones and lacks some. Of fewer than 25,000 clones listed, roughly 75% are singletons. This specimen was unsorted PBMCs, taken 2.9 years after starting antiretroviral therapy. These receptors all stem from a woman aged 25 to 39 with HIV. Each CDR3 is given with its conserved first and last residue. D genes are given only for firm matches. Clone size is shown for a subset of rows, as once, few, many or a class of expanded clone.

D	V	J	size	CDR3	DNA
.	TRBV4-1	TRBJ2-5	once	CASSQDGATEETQYF	TGCGCCAGCAGCCAAGACGGGGCTACGGAAGAGACCCAGTACTTC
TRBD2	TRBV5-5	TRBJ2-1	.	CASSLALAEYNEQFF	TGTGCCAGCAGCTTGGCCCTAGCGGAGTACAATGAGCAGTTCTTC
TRBD2	TRBV30	TRBJ2-7	.	CAWTRGGTEQYF	TGTGCCTGGACGCGGGGGGGCACGGAGCAGTACTTC
TRBD2	TRBV7-2	TRBJ2-3	few	CASSELAGVGADTQYF	TGTGCCAGCAGCGAACTAGCGGGGGTCGGAGCAGATACGCAGTATTTT
.	TRBV6-6	TRBJ2-7	once	CASSGGNSYEQYF	TGTGCCAGCAGTGGAGGGAACTCCTACGAGCAGTACTTC
TRBD1	TRBV19	TRBJ1-5	few	CASSTTGASQPQHF	TGTGCCAGTAGTACTACAGGGGCGAGTCAGCCCCAGCATTTT
.	TRBV6-5	TRBJ1-2	.	CASSTYAGGGYGYTF	TGTGCCAGCAGTACGTACGCGGGGGGGGGCTATGGCTACACCTTC
TRBD1	TRBV2	TRBJ1-5	.	CASSETGESHQPQHF	TGTGCCAGCAGTGAAACAGGGGAAAGCCATCAGCCCCAGCATTTT
TRBD1	TRBV6-1	TRBJ1-5	few	CASSATGVGSQPQHF	TGTGCCAGCAGTGCAACAGGGGTAGGGAGTCAGCCCCAGCATTTT
TRBD2	TRBV2	TRBJ2-7	.	CASRMTSGVAYEQYF	TGTGCCAGCAGGATGACTAGCGGGGTGGCCTACGAGCAGTACTTC
.	TRBV6-5	TRBJ2-2	.	CASSWALNTGELFF	TGTGCCAGCAGTTGGGCCTTAAACACCGGGGAGCTGTTTTTT
.	TRBV11-2	TRBJ1-1	.	CASSLVTEAFF	TGTGCCAGCAGCTTAGTCACTGAAGCTTTCTTT
TRBD1	TRBV7-2	TRBJ1-1	.	CASSLDRATEAFF	TGTGCCAGCAGCCTAGACAGGGCGACTGAAGCTTTCTTT
.	TRBV6-6	TRBJ1-1	.	CASSDVINTEAFF	TGTGCCAGCAGTGATGTCATTAACACTGAAGCTTTCTTT
.	TRBV19	TRBJ2-5	.	CASSSGQNQETQYF	TGTGCCAGTAGTAGTGGACAGAACCAAGAGACCCAGTACTTC
TRBD1	TRBV27	TRBJ1-5	.	CASSDIRTGGKKQPQHF	TGTGCCAGCAGCGATATACGGACAGGGGGGAAAAAACAGCCCCAGCATTTT